Reported below is one T cell receptor (beta chain). The sample belongs to a study of blood T cell repertoires in COVID-19. Study at large: T cells, B-cell-depleted T cells, or PBMCs provided the cDNA or gDNA that served as material.

V was cut by 3 bases and J by 9 bases, with 12 bases left in between. This CDR3 has 13 amino acids. Germline values: CDR1 WNHNN, CDR2 SYGVQD (reference sequence). This table comes from immunoSEQ multiplex PCR, and its TCRdb copy is limited to in-frame clones, with some not included. This table holds about 150,000 clones, around 84% found once. The V gene is TRBV10-1, the J gene TRBJ2-4; TRBD1 is a possible D gene (7 bases). The sequence derives from a woman aged 50 to 65 with acute or convalescent COVID-19. Input material: peripheral blood. The CDR3 reads CASSESQGGIQYF. The CDR3 nucleotides are TGCGCCAGCAGTGAATCCCAGGGGGGCATTCAGTACTTC.